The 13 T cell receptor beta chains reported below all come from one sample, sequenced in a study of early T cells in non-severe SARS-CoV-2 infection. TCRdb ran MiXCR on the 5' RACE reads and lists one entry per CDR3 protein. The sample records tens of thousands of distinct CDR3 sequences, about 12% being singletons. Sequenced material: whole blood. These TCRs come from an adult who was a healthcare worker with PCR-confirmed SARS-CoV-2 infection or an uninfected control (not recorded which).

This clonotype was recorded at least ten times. The CDR3 DNA sequence: TGTGCCAGCAGCGAGCCCCCCCGTTCAGAGAGTTCTGGCGAGCAGTACTTC. It codes for CASSEPPRSESSGEQYF. The rearrangement links TRBV21-1 to TRBJ2-7; TRBD1 reflects the table's D call only, with no check against the DNA. TRBV21-1 constitutes a pseudogene. The CDR3 runs to 17 residues.

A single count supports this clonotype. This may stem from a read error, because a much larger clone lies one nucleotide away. The CDR3 DNA reads as TGTGCCAACAGCCTAGGGACTTATAACACCGGGGAGCTGTTTTTT. This encodes CANSLGTYNTGELFF. This chain connects TRBV3-1 to TRBJ2-2; a weak D match, TRBD2 (6 bases). Per germline, CDR1 LGHDT and CDR2 YNNKEL (reference sequence). The CDR3 consists of 15 residues.

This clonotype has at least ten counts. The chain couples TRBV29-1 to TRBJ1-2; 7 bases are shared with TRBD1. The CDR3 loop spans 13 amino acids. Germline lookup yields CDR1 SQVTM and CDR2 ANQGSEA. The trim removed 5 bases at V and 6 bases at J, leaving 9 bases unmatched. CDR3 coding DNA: TGCAGCGTTCCGCCGGGACAGCGAGATGGCTACACCTTC. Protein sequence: CSVPPGQRDGYTF. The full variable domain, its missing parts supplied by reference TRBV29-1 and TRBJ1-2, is SAVISQKPSRDICQRGTSLTIQCQVDSQVTMMFWYRQQPGQSLTLIATANQGSEATYESGFVIDKFPISRPNLTFSTLTVSNMSPEDSSIYLCSVPPGQRDGYTFGSGTRLTVV.

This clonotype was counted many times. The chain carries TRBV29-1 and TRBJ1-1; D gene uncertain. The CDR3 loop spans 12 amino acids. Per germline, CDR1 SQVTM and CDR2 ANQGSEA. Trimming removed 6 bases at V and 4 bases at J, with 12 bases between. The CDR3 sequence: CSVRAGFTEAFF. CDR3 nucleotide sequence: TGCAGCGTCCGGGCGGGCTTCACTGAAGCTTTCTTT.

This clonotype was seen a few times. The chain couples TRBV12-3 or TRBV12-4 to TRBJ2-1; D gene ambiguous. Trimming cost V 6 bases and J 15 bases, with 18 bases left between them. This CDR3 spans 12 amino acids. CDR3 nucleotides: TGTGCCAGCAGCCCCTCGGAGCAGAGAGGGTTCTTC. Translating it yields CASSPSEQRGFF.

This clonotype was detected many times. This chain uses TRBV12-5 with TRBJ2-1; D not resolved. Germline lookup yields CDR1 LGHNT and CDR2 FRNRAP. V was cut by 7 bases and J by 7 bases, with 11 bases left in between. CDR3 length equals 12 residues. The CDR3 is CASALSRNEQFF. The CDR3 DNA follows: TGTGCTAGTGCCCTGTCGCGAAATGAGCAGTTCTTC.

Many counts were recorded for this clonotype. The CDR3 protein is CASSVFYEQYF. The DNA of the CDR3 is TGTGCCAGCAGTGTCTTCTACGAGCAGTACTTC. The chain uses TRBV28 and TRBJ2-7; D unclear. The germline CDR1 and CDR2 sequences are MDHEN and SYDVKM. V gave up 5 bases and J gave up 3 bases, with 5 bases separating them. The CDR3 consists of 11 residues. Together with reference TRBV28 and TRBJ2-7, the CDR3 gives the full variable domain: DVKVTQSSRYLVKRTGEKVFLECVQDMDHENMFWYRQDPGLGLRLIYFSYDVKMKEKGDIPEGYSVSREKKERFSLILESASTNQTSMYLCASSVFYEQYFGPGTRLTVT.

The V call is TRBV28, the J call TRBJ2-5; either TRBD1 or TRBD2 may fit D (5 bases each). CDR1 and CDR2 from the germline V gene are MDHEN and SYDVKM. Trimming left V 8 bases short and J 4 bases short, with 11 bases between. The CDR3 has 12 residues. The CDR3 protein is CASSTGGETQYF. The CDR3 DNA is TGTGCCAGCTCTACAGGAGGAGAGACCCAGTACTTC.

CDR3 sequence reads: CSARDGTSGNNEQFF. CDR3 sequence (DNA): TGCAGTGCTAGAGATGGGACTAGCGGAAACAATGAGCAGTTCTTC. V usage is TRBV20-1 and J usage is TRBJ2-1, with TRBD2 identical over 11 bases. CDR1 is DFQATT and CDR2 is SNEGSKA in the germline V gene (reference sequence). The CDR3 totals 15 residues. Losses at the gene ends were 0 bases for V and 5 bases for J; bases not matched to a gene: 3.

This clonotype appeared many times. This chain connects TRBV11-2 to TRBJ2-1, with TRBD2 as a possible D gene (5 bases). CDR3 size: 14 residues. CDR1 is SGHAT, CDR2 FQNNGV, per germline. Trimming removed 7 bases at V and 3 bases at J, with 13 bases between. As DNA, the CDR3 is TGTGCCAGCACCCTAGCCAGTTTCTACAATGAGCAGTTCTTC. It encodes CASTLASFYNEQFF.

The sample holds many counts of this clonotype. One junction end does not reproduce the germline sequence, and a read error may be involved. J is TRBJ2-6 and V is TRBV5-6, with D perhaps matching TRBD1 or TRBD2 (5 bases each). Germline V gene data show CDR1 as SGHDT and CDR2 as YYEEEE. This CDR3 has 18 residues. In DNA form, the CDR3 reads TGTGCCAGCAGCTCCCTGGGAGCCGGGACCTCTGGGGCCAACGTCCTGATTTTC. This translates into CASSSLGAGTSGANVLIF.

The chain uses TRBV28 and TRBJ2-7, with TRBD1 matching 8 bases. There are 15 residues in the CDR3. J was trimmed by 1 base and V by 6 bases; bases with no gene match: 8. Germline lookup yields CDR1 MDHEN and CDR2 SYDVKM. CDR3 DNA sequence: TGTGCCAGCAGCCCCACGGGACAGGAGTCCTACGAGCAGTACTTC. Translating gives CASSPTGQESYEQYF.

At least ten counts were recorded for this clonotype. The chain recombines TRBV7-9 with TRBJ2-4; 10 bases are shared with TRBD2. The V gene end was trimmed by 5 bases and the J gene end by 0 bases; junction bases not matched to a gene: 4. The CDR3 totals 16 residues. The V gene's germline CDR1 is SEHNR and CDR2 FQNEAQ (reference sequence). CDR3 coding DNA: TGTGCCAGCAGCCAAACTAGCGGGATAGCCAAAAACATTCAGTACTTC. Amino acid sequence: CASSQTSGIAKNIQYF. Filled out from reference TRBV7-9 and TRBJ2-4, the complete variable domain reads DTGVSQNPRHKITKRGQNVTFRCDPISEHNRLYWYRQTLGQGPEFLTYFQNEAQLEKSRLLSDRFSAERPKGSFSTLEIQRTEQGDSAMYLCASSQTSGIAKNIQYFGAGTRLSVL.